The T cell receptor beta chain described here comes from a study of T cells after posttransplantation cyclophosphamide. Germline V CDR1 and CDR2: SGHRS, YFSETQ. J was trimmed by 0 bases and V by 4 bases; bases with no gene match: 4. This CDR3 has 16 amino acids. This clone occurred many times. The antigen remains unidentified. Findings of the study overall: Later post-transplant blood repertoires were often dominated by donor CD8+ memory clones. Recipient CMV seropositivity and CMV reactivation strongly tracked TRB clonality.

Libraries were prepared by immunoSEQ multiplex PCR; TCRdb keeps only in-frame clonotypes and omits some of them. This sample carries roughly 7,200 clones and no singletons, and 4.5% to 6% goes to the top ten. Treatment was busulfan-fludarabine conditioning, a marrow graft, and cyclophosphamide on days +3 and +4. Sequenced material: PBMCs, taken after allogeneic stem cell transplant with posttransplant cyclophosphamide. The chain employs TRBV5-1 and TRBJ2-6, with TRBD1 identical over 7 bases. The TCR originated in a female patient aged 50-65 years who received an allogeneic stem cell transplant from an unrelated donor, was CMV-positive, and had acute GVHD only. Some of the T cells may derive from the graft donor. The CDR3 coding sequence is TGCGCCAGCAGCCCGGGACAGCTCTCTGGGGCCAACGTCCTGACTTTC. Residues: CASSPGQLSGANVLTF.